Here is one T cell receptor beta chain with its context. Its antigen is currently unknown. This sample was taken from a study of Tregs in tolerant kidney transplant recipients. Notes on the study in general: In tolerant patients, donor-specific Tregs outgrew total Tregs, suggesting antigen-driven expansion. The small number of patients limits these findings pending further validation. Nucleotide sequences could not be compared across some patients' samples due to primer changes.

CDR1 SNHLY and CDR2 FYNNEI come from the germline V gene. The CDR3 sequence is 15 residues long. Trimming stripped 3 bases from V and 5 bases from J, with 17 bases between. Method: immunoSEQ multiplex PCR; TCRdb's copy keeps in-frame clones and lacks some. The sample lists about 50,000 clones, roughly 87% occurring once. Recipients received nonmyeloablative bone marrow transplants from related graft donors, with transient mixed chimerism. Unstimulated Tregs (CD4+CD25+CD127-) and CD4+CD25- non-Tregs were sorted from PBMCs. Sequenced here: CD8+ T cells from blood (PBMCs), sampled 12 months after the transplant. The chain recombines TRBV2 with TRBJ2-7; TRBD1 might be the D (6 bases). This TCR derives from a human patient who received a combined kidney and bone marrow transplant. Some T cells may trace back to the graft donor. CDR3 sequence reads: CASSDLVQGANEQYF. The DNA of the CDR3 is TGTGCCAGCAGTGATTTGGTACAGGGCGCCAACGAGCAGTACTTC. Together with reference TRBV2 and TRBJ2-7, the CDR3 gives the full variable domain: EPEVTQTPSHQVTQMGQEVILRCVPISNHLYFYWYRQILGQKVEFLVSFYNNEISEKSEIFDDQFSVERPDGSNFTLKIRSTKLEDSAMYFCASSDLVQGANEQYFGPGTRLTVT.